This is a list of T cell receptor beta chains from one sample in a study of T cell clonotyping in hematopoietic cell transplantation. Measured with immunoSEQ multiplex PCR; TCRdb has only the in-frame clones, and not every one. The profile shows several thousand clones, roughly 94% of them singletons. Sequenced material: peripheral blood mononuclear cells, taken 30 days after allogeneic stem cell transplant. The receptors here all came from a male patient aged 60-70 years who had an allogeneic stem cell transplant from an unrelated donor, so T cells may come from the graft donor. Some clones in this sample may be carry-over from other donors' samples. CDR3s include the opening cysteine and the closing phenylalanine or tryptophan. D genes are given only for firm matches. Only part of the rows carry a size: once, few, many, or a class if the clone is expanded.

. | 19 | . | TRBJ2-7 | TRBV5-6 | TGTGCCAGCAGCTTTATACAGGGAGTGGCTAGCGGATACTCCTACGAGCAGTACTTC | CASSFIQGVASGYSYEQYF
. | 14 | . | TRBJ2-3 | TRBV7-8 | TGTGCCAGCAGCTTAAATGTCTTGGCGGATACGCAGTATTTT | CASSLNVLADTQYF
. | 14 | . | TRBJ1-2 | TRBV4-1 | TGCGCCAGCAGCCGACACAGGGAGGCGGAAGGCTACACCTTC | CASSRHREAEGYTF
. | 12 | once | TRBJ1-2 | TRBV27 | TGTGCCAGCAGGCAGGGTAGCTATGGCTACACCTTC | CASRQGSYGYTF
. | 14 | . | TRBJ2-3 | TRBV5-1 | TGCGCCAGCAGCATCCGCGGAGTCACAGATACGCAGTATTTT | CASSIRGVTDTQYF
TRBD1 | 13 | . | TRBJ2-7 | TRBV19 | TGTGCCAGTAGTGCACAGGGGTCTAGCGAGCAGTACTTC | CASSAQGSSEQYF
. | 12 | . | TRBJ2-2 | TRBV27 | TGTGCCAGCACCCCGGGCACCGGGGAGCTGTTTTTT | CASTPGTGELFF
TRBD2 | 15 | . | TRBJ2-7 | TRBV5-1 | TGCGCCAGCAGCTTCGGAGCGGGAGGAGGCTCCGAGCAGTACTTC | CASSFGAGGGSEQYF
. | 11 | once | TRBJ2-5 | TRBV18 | TGTGCCAGCTCACCCCAAGAGACCCAGTACTTC | CASSPQETQYF
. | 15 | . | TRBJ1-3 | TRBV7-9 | TGTGCCAGCAGCTTGTCTGGACAAACTGGAAACACCATATATTTT | CASSLSGQTGNTIYF
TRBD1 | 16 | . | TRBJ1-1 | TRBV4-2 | TGTGCCAGCAGCCAAGAGGCTCAGGGGGCTTGGACTGAAGCTTTCTTT | CASSQEAQGAWTEAFF
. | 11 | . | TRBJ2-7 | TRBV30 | TGTGCCTGGAGTCGGGCAGGCGAGCAGTACTTC | CAWSRAGEQYF
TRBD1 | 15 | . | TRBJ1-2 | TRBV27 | TGTGCCAGCAGTTCCGCCGGGACAGGGCTCTATGGCTACACCTTC | CASSSAGTGLYGYTF
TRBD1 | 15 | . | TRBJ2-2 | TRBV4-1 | TGCGCCAGCAGCCATCAGGGGGCGAGAACCGGGGAGCTGTTTTTT | CASSHQGARTGELFF
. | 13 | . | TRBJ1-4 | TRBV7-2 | TGTGCCAGCAGCTTACGCCAGACAGAAAAACTGTTTTTT | CASSLRQTEKLFF
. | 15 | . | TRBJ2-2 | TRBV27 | TGTGCCAGCAGGGCCACTCAGGGGCGCGGGGGGGAGCTGTTTTTT | CASRATQGRGGELFF
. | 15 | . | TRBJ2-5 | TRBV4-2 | TGTGCCAGCAGCCAATCGGGAGGGACAGGGGAGACCCAGTACTTC | CASSQSGGTGETQYF
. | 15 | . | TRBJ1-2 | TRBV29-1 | TGCAGCGTTGATTTGCGCCCCCCCCAGCCCTATGGCTACACCTTC | CSVDLRPPQPYGYTF
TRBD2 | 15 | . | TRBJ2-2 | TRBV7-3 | TGTGCCAGCAGCCTGGGACTAGCGGGCACCGGGGAGCTGTTTTTT | CASSLGLAGTGELFF
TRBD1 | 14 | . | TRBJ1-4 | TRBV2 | TGTGCCAGCAGTGGACAGGGGTACGATGAAAAACTGTTTTTT | CASSGQGYDEKLFF
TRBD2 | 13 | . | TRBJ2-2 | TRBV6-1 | TGTGCCAGCGAGACTAGCGTTACCGGGGAGCTGTTTTTT | CASETSVTGELFF
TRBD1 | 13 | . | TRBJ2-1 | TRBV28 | TGTGCCAGCAGTCGCAGGGGGCTAGGTGAGCAGTTCTTC | CASSRRGLGEQFF
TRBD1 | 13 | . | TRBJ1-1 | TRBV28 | TGTGCCAGCATCGCCAGGGGGCCCACTGAAGCTTTCTTT | CASIARGPTEAFF
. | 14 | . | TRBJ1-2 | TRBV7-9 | TGTGCCAGCAGCCCTACCGGGGGGGGCTATGGCTACACCTTC | CASSPTGGGYGYTF
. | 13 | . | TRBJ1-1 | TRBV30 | TGTGCCTGGAGTACAGGGCAGAACACTGAAGCTTTCTTT | CAWSTGQNTEAFF
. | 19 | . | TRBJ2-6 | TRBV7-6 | TGTGCCAGCAGCTTAGAATACGGCGGGATAAGCTCTGGGGCCAACGTCCTGACTTTC | CASSLEYGGISSGANVLTF
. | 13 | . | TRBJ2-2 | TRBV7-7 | TGTGCCAGCAGCCGATCGAACACCGGGGAGCTGTTTTTT | CASSRSNTGELFF
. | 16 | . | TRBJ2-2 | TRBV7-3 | TGTGCCAGCAGCTTAAACGCAGGAACGAACACCGGGGAGCTGTTTTTT | CASSLNAGTNTGELFF
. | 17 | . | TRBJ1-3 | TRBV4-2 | TGTGCCAGCAGCCAAGAAGGCAGGCGCCTCTCTGGAAACACCATATATTTT | CASSQEGRRLSGNTIYF
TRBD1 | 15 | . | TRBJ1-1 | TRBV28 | TGTGCCAGCAGTTCTTTGACAGGGGGCGTCACTGAAGCTTTCTTT | CASSSLTGGVTEAFF
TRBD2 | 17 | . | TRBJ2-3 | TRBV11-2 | TGTGCCAGCAGCCCCCGAGGAGTAGCGGGAAACACAGATACGCAGTATTTT | CASSPRGVAGNTDTQYF
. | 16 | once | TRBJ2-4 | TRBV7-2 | TGTGCCAGCAGCTTCTTAGGGTCAACGGCAGGTAACATTCAGTACTTC | CASSFLGSTAGNIQYF
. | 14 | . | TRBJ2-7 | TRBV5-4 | TGTGCCAGCAGCTTGTCCTCCTCCGTCCACGAGCAGTACTTC | CASSLSSSVHEQYF
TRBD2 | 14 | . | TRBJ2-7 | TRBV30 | TGTGCCTGGAGTTCACTAGCGGGACTCTACGAGCAGTACTTC | CAWSSLAGLYEQYF
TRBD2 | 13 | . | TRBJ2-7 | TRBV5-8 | TGTGCCTGGGGACTAGCGTCAACCTACGAGCAGTACTTC | CAWGLASTYEQYF
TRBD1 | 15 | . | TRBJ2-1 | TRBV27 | TGTGCCAGCAGTTTAGGACAGGGCGTCTACAATGAGCAGTTCTTC | CASSLGQGVYNEQFF
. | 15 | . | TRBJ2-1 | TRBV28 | TGTGCCAGCAGTTCCTCTCCACCGACAGGTAATGAGCAGTTCTTC | CASSSSPPTGNEQFF
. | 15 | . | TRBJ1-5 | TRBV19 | TGTGCCAGTACCCCACTAAGGGGCGCGAGTCAGCCCCAGCATTTT | CASTPLRGASQPQHF
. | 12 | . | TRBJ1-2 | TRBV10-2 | TGCGCCAGCAGTCAACAGGTCTATGGCTACACCTTC | CASSQQVYGYTF
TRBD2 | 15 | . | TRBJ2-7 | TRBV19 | TGTGCCAGCGGACTAGCGGGAGGGCCGGCCTACGAGCAGTACTTC | CASGLAGGPAYEQYF
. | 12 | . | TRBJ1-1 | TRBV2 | TGTGCCAGCACCTCCGAGCGTAGTTGGGATTTCTTT | CASTSERSWDFF